Described below is a single T cell receptor (beta chain) sequence and its context. The data are from a study of Ad26.COV2.S vaccination and SARS-CoV-2 variants. Overall study context: Donor participated within the Ad26.COV2.S arm of the COV1001 trial. Participants got Ad26.COV2.S intramuscularly, once or twice 56 days apart.

The repertoire was sequenced with immunoSEQ multiplex PCR; TCRdb's copy has only in-frame clones and lacks some. The sample holds about 400,000 clones, roughly nine tenths seen once. Germline-derived CDR1 and CDR2 are KGHSH and LQKENI. V lost 3 bases and J lost 1, with 7 bases in between. This CDR3 has 13 residues. Treatment defined: 19 received Ad26.COV2.S at low or high dose, single or two shots; about 5 received placebo; per-sample allocation not given. After the first vaccine or placebo injection, samples were drawn on day 63. Donation came from an adult in Boston who was aged 18-55 years. Vaccination used an Ad26 vector expressing Wuhan-strain SARS-CoV-2 spike.

This receptor was taken from a person aged 18 to 65 who received the Ad26.COV2.S COVID-19 vaccine or a placebo. This sequence joins TRBV18 and TRBJ2-7; no clear D gene. Sequencing used peripheral blood, obtained in a trial of Ad26.COV2.S vaccine versus placebo. The CDR3 reads CASSPSESYEQYF. The CDR3 region has the DNA TGTGCCAGCTCACCTTCGGAGTCCTACGAGCAGTACTTC.